The sequence of this T cell receptor (beta chain) was determined in a study of read filtering for tumor transcriptome and immune sequencing. Overall study results and limits: Compared with RNA-seq, IR-seq gave much higher clonotype depth and reliability.

This library used roughly 0.4 ug RNA and molecular barcoded adaptors spanning alpha/delta and beta/gamma chains. TCRdb called the reads again in MiXCR, with one record for every CDR3 protein. Altogether 20,000 or so distinct CDR3 sequences are present, 22% being singletons, with the ten largest covering more than 40%. Bone marrow was sampled from every patient at the time of active disease. With regard to this clonotype: As yet, its antigen is unknown.

The V gene's germline CDR1 is SGHDT and CDR2 YYEEEE. The CDR3 spans 17 residues. V was cut by 1 base and J by 0 bases, with 16 bases left in between. V gene TRBV5-6 combines with J gene TRBJ1-1, with no clear D. This receptor was taken from a donor aged 40 or over with multiple myeloma. The sequenced material came from a population of CD138-negative cells sorted from bone marrow. The CDR3 protein is CASSLSRSTLMNTEAFF. The CDR3 nucleotides are TGTGCCAGCAGCTTGTCTCGTTCCACTCTCATGAACACTGAAGCTTTCTTT.